This T cell receptor beta chain was obtained from a study of blood T cell repertoires in COVID-19. Looking at the study overall: From T cells, B-cell-depleted T cells, or PBMCs came the material, which was cDNA or gDNA.

As originally analysed: Reference gene primer amplification gave estimated nucleated cell counts. Assay used: immunoSEQ multiplex PCR; TCRdb lists only in-frame clones, some missing. V, J and clone size derive from that table, while D and trimming were established from the DNA sequence. Among around 140,000 clones, roughly 89% were seen once, and the ten largest hold 0.8% to 0.95%. This clone was observed a single time. With 8 bases clipped from V and 7 bases from J, the junction kept 8 bases outside the gene matches. CDR3 length: 15 residues. CDR1 and CDR2 from the germline V gene are SGHAT and FQDESV (reference sequence).

Sequenced input: peripheral blood. The chain is built from TRBV11-1 and TRBJ2-2, with 12 bases that match TRBD2. This TCR was recovered from a woman in her 50s with acute or convalescent COVID-19. CDR3 sequence reads: CASGLAGGQIGELFF. The CDR3 region has the DNA TGTGCCAGCGGCCTAGCGGGGGGGCAGATCGGGGAGCTGTTTTTT.